This entry lists 24 T cell receptor beta chains sequenced from one sample in a study of cytomegalovirus exposure and HLA in healthy donors. Researchers ran the PCR with 60 Vbeta and 13 Jbeta primers. Sequencing used immunoSEQ multiplex PCR; TCRdb keeps in-frame clones, though not all of them. Among about 110,000 clones listed, 60% to 85% were seen once. Sequencing was done on a sample of PBMCs. These receptors were collected from a woman aged 55 to 70 in good health and CMV-seropositive.

The chain carries TRBV2 and TRBJ1-5; no clear D. The CDR3 spans 13 residues. Trimming left V 7 bases short and J 6 bases short, with 13 bases between. Germline V gene sequence: CDR1 SNHLY, CDR2 FYNNEI. As DNA, the CDR3 is TGTGCCAGCACCCTAGAAGGAGGTCAGCCCCAGCATTTT. This translates into CASTLEGGQPQHF.

V usage is TRBV2 and J usage is TRBJ1-4, with unresolved D. From germline, CDR1 is SNHLY and CDR2 FYNNEI. The CDR3 length is 15 residues. V dropped 5 bases and J dropped 4 bases, with 14 bases sitting between them. The CDR3 loop reads CASSFLQRSNEKLFF. The CDR3 DNA follows: TGTGCCAGCAGTTTCTTACAGAGAAGTAATGAAAAACTGTTTTTT.

As to this clone: Sequence at one end of the junction differs from germline and may be a read error. This chain connects TRBV7-9 to TRBJ2-7; D remains unclear. The CDR3 contains 12 residues. The germline CDR1 and CDR2 sequences are SEHNR and FQNEAQ (reference sequence). As DNA, the CDR3 is TGTTCCAGCAGCCCCGATTACTGGGAGCAGTACTTC. Amino acids: CSSSPDYWEQYF.

This chain uses TRBV7-9 with TRBJ1-1; no reliable D call. In germline, CDR1 is SEHNR, CDR2 FQNEAQ (reference sequence). This CDR3 spans 12 amino acids. V was shortened by 5 bases and J by 6 bases, with 10 bases between the two germline ends. The CDR3 coding sequence is TGTGCCAGCAGCCGAGGAGTAGCTGAAGCTTTCTTT. Amino acid sequence: CASSRGVAEAFF. Supplemented by reference TRBV7-9 and TRBJ1-1, the full variable domain reads DTGVSQNPRHKITKRGQNVTFRCDPISEHNRLYWYRQTLGQGPEFLTYFQNEAQLEKSRLLSDRFSAERPKGSFSTLEIQRTEQGDSAMYLCASSRGVAEAFFGQGTRLTVV.

In this sample, this clone turned up once. This rearrangement joins TRBV7-9 to TRBJ1-2; no reliable D call. This CDR3 region has 13 residues. Trimming took off 4 bases at V and 0 bases at J, with 6 bases between the two ends. Germline-derived CDR1 and CDR2 are SEHNR and FQNEAQ (reference sequence). CDR3 residues: CASSSVSNYGYTF. Here the CDR3 DNA reads TGTGCCAGCAGCTCCGTCTCTAACTATGGCTACACCTTC.

The chain links TRBV11-3 to TRBJ2-1; 7 nucleotides match TRBD1. The CDR3 consists of 15 residues. Germline V CDR1 and CDR2: SGHNT, YENEEA. V gave up 5 bases and J gave up 1 base; unmatched junction bases: 5. This chain's CDR3 is CASSTEGASYNEQFF. CDR3 sequence (DNA): TGTGCCAGCAGCACAGAGGGGGCATCCTACAATGAGCAGTTCTTC.

The chain combines TRBV19 with TRBJ2-1, with 8 positions matching TRBD1. The CDR3 consists of 16 residues. V was clipped by 5 bases and J by 3 bases; unmatched bases: 9. The germline gives CDR1 LNHDA, CDR2 SQIVND (reference sequence). The CDR3: CASSAGTGTGYNEQFF. The CDR3 bases are TGTGCCAGTAGTGCGGGTACAGGGACAGGCTACAATGAGCAGTTCTTC.

The chain is built from TRBV6-5 and TRBJ1-6; unclear D gene. Trimming pared 2 bases from V and 5 bases from J, leaving 10 bases between. There are 15 residues in the CDR3. Germline CDR1 reads MNHEY; CDR2 reads SVGAGI. The CDR3 here is CASSYGEVDNSPLHF. In DNA form, the CDR3 reads TGTGCCAGCAGTTACGGCGAGGTAGATAATTCACCCCTCCACTTT.

The rearrangement uses TRBV9 and TRBJ2-3, with D hard to call. The CDR3 loop spans 13 amino acids. Trimming stripped 0 bases from V and 5 bases from J, with 7 bases between. Germline V gives CDR1 SGDLS, CDR2 YYNGEE. This chain's CDR3 is CASSVDGRDTQYF. CDR3 sequence (DNA): TGTGCCAGCAGCGTAGATGGTAGAGATACGCAGTATTTT.

This chain links TRBV30 with TRBJ2-1, with 12 bases fitting TRBD2. V gave up 7 bases and J gave up 4 bases; unmatched junction bases: 5. Looked up from germline, CDR1 is GTSNPN and CDR2 is SVGIG (reference sequence). The CDR3 covers 14 residues. The CDR3 sequence is CASTGLAGYNEQFF. Written as DNA, the CDR3 is TGTGCCTCCACGGGACTAGCGGGTTACAATGAGCAGTTCTTC.

The V gene is TRBV2, the J gene TRBJ2-7; D is unresolved. The CDR3 extends over 12 amino acids. Trimming removed 6 bases from V and 4 bases from J, with 10 bases in between. The germline gives CDR1 SNHLY, CDR2 FYNNEI. The CDR3 is CASRADGYEQYF. The CDR3 DNA reads as TGTGCCAGCAGGGCAGACGGGTACGAGCAGTACTTC.

In this sample, this clone turned up once. This chain links TRBV14 with TRBJ2-1, with D tentatively TRBD2 (5 bases). The germline V gene encodes CDR1 SGHDN and CDR2 FVKESK. V dropped 4 bases and J dropped 9 bases, with 19 bases sitting between them. The CDR3 has 15 amino acids. This CDR3 is CASSPVTSGGGEQFF. The CDR3 DNA reads TGTGCCAGCAGCCCTGTCACGAGCGGCGGCGGTGAGCAGTTCTTC.

This sequence joins TRBV6-5 and TRBJ2-1; 13 nucleotides align to TRBD2. V lost 6 bases to trimming and J lost 10 bases; unmatched junction nucleotides: 3. The CDR3 loop spans 13 amino acids. Germline V gives CDR1 MNHEY, CDR2 SVGAGI. CDR3: CASSGGLAGEQFF. The CDR3 nucleotides are TGTGCCAGCAGCGGGGGACTAGCGGGAGAGCAGTTCTTC.

This chain uses TRBV12-5 with TRBJ2-2; TRBD2 agrees at 11 bases. The junction had 3 bases not matched to a gene; V was cut back by 5 bases and J by 1 base. The CDR3 is 16 residues long. CDR1 and CDR2 (germline): LGHNT, FRNRAP. Here the CDR3 DNA reads TGTGCTAGTGGTACCGGGACTAGCGGGAACACCGGGGAGCTGTTTTTT. Amino acids: CASGTGTSGNTGELFF.

The rearrangement joins TRBV7-9 to TRBJ2-3; TRBD2 agrees at 8 bases. The germline V gene has CDR1 SEHNR and CDR2 FQNEAQ (reference sequence). This CDR3 comprises 17 residues. The V gene end was trimmed by 5 bases and the J gene end by 5 bases; junction bases not matched to a gene: 15. Here the CDR3 DNA reads TGTGCCAGCAGCCCCTGGGATAGTAGCGGGATAAAAGATACGCAGTATTTT. This sequence encodes CASSPWDSSGIKDTQYF.

Only one count was recorded for this clone. This chain joins TRBV18 and TRBJ1-1; TRBD1 might be the D (6 bases). The CDR3 is 16 amino acids. The germline V gene encodes CDR1 KGHSH and CDR2 LQKENI. V dropped 3 bases and J dropped 1 base, with 15 bases sitting between them. The CDR3 reads CASSPSGTRRNTEAFF. CDR3 DNA sequence: TGTGCCAGCTCACCCTCCGGGACACGAAGGAACACTGAAGCTTTCTTT.

This rearrangement joins TRBV9 to TRBJ1-3, with 7 bases aligning to TRBD1. There are 15 residues in the CDR3. Unmatched junction bases numbered 10, after V lost 6 bases and J lost 4 bases. Germline V CDR1 and CDR2: SGDLS, YYNGEE. CDR3 nucleotide sequence: TGTGCCAGCAACGGACAGGATGACGCCGGAAACACCATATATTTT. Its protein is CASNGQDDAGNTIYF.

The V and J genes are TRBV11-2 and TRBJ2-4; no definite D call. Trimming pared 0 bases from V and 6 bases from J, leaving 6 bases between. The CDR3 runs 13 residues. Germline CDR1 SGHAT, CDR2 FQNNGV. For the CDR3, the DNA is TGTGCCAGCAGCTTAGATCCGGGAAACATTCAGTACTTC. The encoded protein is CASSLDPGNIQYF. Filled out from reference TRBV11-2 and TRBJ2-4, the complete variable domain reads EAGVAQSPRYKIIEKRQSVAFWCNPISGHATLYWYQQILGQGPKLLIQFQNNGVVDDSQLPKDRFSAERLKGVDSTLKIQPAKLEDSAVYLCASSLDPGNIQYFGAGTRLSVL.

The V call is TRBV18, the J call TRBJ1-1; TRBD1 might be the D (6 bases). The germline gives CDR1 KGHSH, CDR2 LQKENI. The V end was cut by 2 bases, the J end by 7 bases, with 23 bases between. The CDR3 consists of 17 residues. CDR3 region: CASSPWHGGGGDGEAFF. The DNA for the CDR3 is TGTGCCAGCTCACCATGGCACGGAGGGGGAGGGGATGGTGAAGCTTTCTTT.

V gene TRBV27 combines with J gene TRBJ2-1; D is undetermined. The germline gives CDR1 MNHEY, CDR2 SMNVEV (reference sequence). The CDR3 has 14 amino acids. Trimming cost V 2 bases and J 5 bases, with 10 bases left between them. CDR3 in amino acids: CASSLRQVNNEQFF. Written as DNA, the CDR3 is TGTGCCAGCAGTTTAAGGCAGGTTAACAATGAGCAGTTCTTC.

This chain links TRBV6-1 with TRBJ2-1; D gene ambiguous. Germline V gene lookup returns CDR1 MNHNS and CDR2 SASEGT. Trimming left V 2 bases short and J 0 bases short, with 17 bases between. The CDR3 sequence is 18 residues long. Here the CDR3 DNA reads TGTGCCAGCAGTGAATATGGTTTCAGCTCTAGCTCCTACAATGAGCAGTTCTTC. This gives the protein CASSEYGFSSSSYNEQFF.

The rearrangement uses TRBV7-8 and TRBJ2-7, with unresolved D. V dropped 6 bases and J dropped 0 bases, with 12 bases sitting between them. The germline gives CDR1 SGHVS, CDR2 FQNEAQ. This CDR3 is built from 14 residues. CDR3: CASSLMGFSYEQYF. As DNA, the CDR3 is TGTGCCAGCAGTCTAATGGGCTTCTCCTACGAGCAGTACTTC.

V usage is TRBV30 and J usage is TRBJ1-3; the D is unclear. The V end lost 7 bases, the J end lost 0 bases, and 13 bases lay between the germline ends. This CDR3 contains 14 residues. Germline lookup yields CDR1 GTSNPN and CDR2 SVGIG (reference sequence). The CDR3 here is CALADGFSGNTIYF. CDR3 DNA sequence: TGTGCCTTGGCCGACGGGTTCTCTGGAAACACCATATATTTT.

The chain carries TRBV5-1 and TRBJ1-4; unclear D gene. V was cut by 0 bases and J by 5 bases, with 5 bases left in between. This CDR3 region has 13 residues. Germline lookup yields CDR1 SGHRS and CDR2 YFSETQ. The CDR3, as DNA: TGCGCCAGCAGCTTGGTGCAGAATGAAAAACTGTTTTTT. Translating it yields CASSLVQNEKLFF.